This T cell receptor (beta chain) came from a study of blood T cells in healthy people across ages. For the second PCR, which ran for about 7 to 12 cycles, a sample-barcoded 5' primer and a J-beta primer mix were used. Via MiXCR, TCRdb re-called the 5' RACE reads, giving one row per CDR3 protein. Of 800,000 or so distinct CDR3 sequences listed, around 45% are singletons. The V and J ends lost 5 bases and 0 bases respectively, with 18 bases between them. Germline CDR1 and CDR2: MDHEN and SYDVKM. The CDR3 runs to 17 residues. The V call is TRBV28, the J call TRBJ2-3; D is unresolved. The sequence came from an elderly man in good health. The sample consisted of blood. In DNA form, the CDR3 reads TGTGCCAGCAGTCACCAGTCCAAGATAAGGAGCACAGATACGCAGTATTTT. As protein: CASSHQSKIRSTDTQYF.